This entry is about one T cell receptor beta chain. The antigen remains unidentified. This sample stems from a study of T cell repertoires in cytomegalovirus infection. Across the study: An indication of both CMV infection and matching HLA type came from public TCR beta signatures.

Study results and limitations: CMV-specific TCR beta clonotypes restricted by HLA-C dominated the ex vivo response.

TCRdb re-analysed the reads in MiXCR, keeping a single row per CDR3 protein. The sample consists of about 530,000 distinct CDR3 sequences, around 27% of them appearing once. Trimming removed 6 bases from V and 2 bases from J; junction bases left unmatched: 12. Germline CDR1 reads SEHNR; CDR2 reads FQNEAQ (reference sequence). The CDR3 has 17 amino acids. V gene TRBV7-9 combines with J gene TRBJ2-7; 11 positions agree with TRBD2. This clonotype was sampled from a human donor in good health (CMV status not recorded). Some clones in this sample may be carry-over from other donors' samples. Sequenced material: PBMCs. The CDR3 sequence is CASSPSPGLAETYEQYF. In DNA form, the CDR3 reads TGTGCCAGCAGTCCGAGCCCGGGACTAGCGGAAACCTACGAGCAGTACTTC.